One sample yielded the 8 T cell receptor beta chains listed below, sequenced in a study of OX40 agonist ivuxolimab in advanced cancers. The repertoire was sequenced with immunoSEQ multiplex PCR; TCRdb's copy has only in-frame clones and lacks some. In the table there are more than 70,000 clones, about 91% of which are singletons. Sequencing used CD4+ or CD8+ T cells sorted from blood, obtained in a trial of the OX40 agonist ivuxolimab. Source of these receptors: an adult with an advanced solid tumor such as melanoma, head and neck, liver or kidney cancer.

The CDR3 here is CASKPEGGEAFF. The CDR3 DNA reads as TGTGCCAGCAAACCTGAGGGGGGTGAAGCTTTCTTT. This chain links TRBV25-1 with TRBJ1-1; a weak D match, TRBD1 (6 bases). The V gene's germline CDR1 is MGHDK and CDR2 SYGVNS. The CDR3 loop spans 12 amino acids. V was pared by 7 bases and J by 7 bases, with 13 bases between.

The chain carries TRBV6-4 and TRBJ2-1; D possibly matches TRBD1 or TRBD2 (7 bases each). The CDR3 contains 14 residues. Between the trimmed V and J ends, which lost 0 bases and 9 bases, there was a span of 12 bases. The germline V gene has CDR1 MRHNA and CDR2 SNTAGT. In DNA form, the CDR3 reads TGTGCCAGCAGTGACTCGGGGAGGGGGCGTGAGCAGTTCTTC. The encoded protein is CASSDSGRGREQFF.

This clone is a singleton in its sample. V and J are TRBV5-1 and TRBJ1-1; D is possibly TRBD1 (5 bases). V was trimmed by 0 bases and J by 1 base, leaving 7 bases between them. The germline gives CDR1 SGHRS, CDR2 YFSETQ. The CDR3 is made up of 14 amino acids. The CDR3: CASSLGTTNTEAFF. CDR3 nucleotides: TGCGCCAGCAGCTTGGGGACAACGAACACTGAAGCTTTCTTT.

The J gene is TRBJ1-2, the V gene TRBV19; D might be TRBD1 (6 bases). The ends were cut back, 6 bases at V and 8 bases at J, with 13 bases in the middle. This CDR3 is built from 12 residues. Germline V gene sequence: CDR1 LNHDA, CDR2 SQIVND (reference sequence). The CDR3 bases are TGTGCCAGTAGCCAGGGGCGGAAAGGCTACACCTTC. Its translation: CASSQGRKGYTF.

This chain uses TRBV9 with TRBJ2-1; 11 bases fit TRBD2. V lost 7 bases, J lost 10 bases, and 16 bases stayed unmatched. Germline V CDR1 and CDR2: SGDLS, YYNGEE. This CDR3 region has 16 residues. CDR3 protein: CASSLIAGGALREQFF. The CDR3 coding sequence is TGTGCCAGCTCCCTCATAGCGGGAGGGGCTCTCCGGGAGCAGTTCTTC.

The V call is TRBV30, the J call TRBJ2-1; the D is unclear. Deletions cut 0 bases from V and 8 bases from J, with 11 bases between. Germline loops: CDR1 GTSNPN, CDR2 SVGIG (reference sequence). The CDR3 extends over 13 amino acids. The chain's CDR3 is CAWSVNTGDEQFF. In nucleotides, the CDR3 is TGTGCCTGGAGTGTAAATACCGGCGATGAGCAGTTCTTC.

V and J are TRBV2 and TRBJ2-3, with D possibly TRBD1 on 5 matching bases. The germline V gene encodes CDR1 SNHLY and CDR2 FYNNEI. The V end was cut by 7 bases, the J end by 2 bases, with 16 bases between. The CDR3 is 15 amino acids. CDR3 in DNA: TGTGCCAGCAAGGGGCGGCAAACCCCCACAGATACGCAGTATTTT. This encodes CASKGRQTPTDTQYF.

DNA of the CDR3: TGCGCCAGCAGCTTACTCCAAGAGACCCAGTACTTC. It translates to CASSLLQETQYF. V usage is TRBV5-1 and J usage is TRBJ2-5; D is undetermined. Trimming shortened V by 2 bases and J by 1 base, and 3 bases separated the two germline ends. The length of the CDR3 is 12 residues. Germline values: CDR1 SGHRS, CDR2 YFSETQ.